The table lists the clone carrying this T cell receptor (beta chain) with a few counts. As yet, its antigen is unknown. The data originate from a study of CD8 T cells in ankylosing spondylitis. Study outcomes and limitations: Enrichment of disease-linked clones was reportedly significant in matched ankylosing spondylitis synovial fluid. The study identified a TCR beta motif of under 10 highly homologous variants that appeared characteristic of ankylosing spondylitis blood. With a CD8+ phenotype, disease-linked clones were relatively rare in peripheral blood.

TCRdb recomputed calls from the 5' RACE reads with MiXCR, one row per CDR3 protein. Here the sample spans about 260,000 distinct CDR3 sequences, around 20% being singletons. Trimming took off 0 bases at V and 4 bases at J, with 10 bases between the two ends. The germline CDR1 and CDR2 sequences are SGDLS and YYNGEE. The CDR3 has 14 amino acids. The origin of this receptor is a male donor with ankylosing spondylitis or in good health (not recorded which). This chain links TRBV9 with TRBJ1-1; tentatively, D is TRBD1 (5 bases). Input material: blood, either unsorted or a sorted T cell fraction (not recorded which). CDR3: CASSVGQGSTEAFF. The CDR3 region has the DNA TGTGCCAGCAGCGTAGGCCAGGGAAGCACTGAAGCTTTCTTT. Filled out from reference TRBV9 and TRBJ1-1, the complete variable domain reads DSGVTQTPKHLITATGQRVTLRCSPRSGDLSVYWYQQSLDQGLQFLIQYYNGEERAKGNILERFSAQQFPDLHSELNLSSLELGDSALYFCASSVGQGSTEAFFGQGTRLTVV.